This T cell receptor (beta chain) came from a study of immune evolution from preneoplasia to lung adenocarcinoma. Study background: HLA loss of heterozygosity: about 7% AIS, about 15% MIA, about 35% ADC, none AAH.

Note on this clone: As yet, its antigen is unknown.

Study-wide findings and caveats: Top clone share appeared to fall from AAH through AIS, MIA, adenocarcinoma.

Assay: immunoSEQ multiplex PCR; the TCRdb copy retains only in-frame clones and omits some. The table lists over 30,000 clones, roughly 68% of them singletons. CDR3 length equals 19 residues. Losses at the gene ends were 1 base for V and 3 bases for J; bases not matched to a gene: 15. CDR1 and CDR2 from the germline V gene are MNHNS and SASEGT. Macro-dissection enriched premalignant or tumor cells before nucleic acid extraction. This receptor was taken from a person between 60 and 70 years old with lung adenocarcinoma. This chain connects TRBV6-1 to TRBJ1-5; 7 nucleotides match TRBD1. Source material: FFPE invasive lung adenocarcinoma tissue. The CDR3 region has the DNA TGTGCCAGCAGTGAAGTCTGGGAGGGAGGGGGCGCCCTCAATCAGCCCCAGCATTTT. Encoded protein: CASSEVWEGGGALNQPQHF.